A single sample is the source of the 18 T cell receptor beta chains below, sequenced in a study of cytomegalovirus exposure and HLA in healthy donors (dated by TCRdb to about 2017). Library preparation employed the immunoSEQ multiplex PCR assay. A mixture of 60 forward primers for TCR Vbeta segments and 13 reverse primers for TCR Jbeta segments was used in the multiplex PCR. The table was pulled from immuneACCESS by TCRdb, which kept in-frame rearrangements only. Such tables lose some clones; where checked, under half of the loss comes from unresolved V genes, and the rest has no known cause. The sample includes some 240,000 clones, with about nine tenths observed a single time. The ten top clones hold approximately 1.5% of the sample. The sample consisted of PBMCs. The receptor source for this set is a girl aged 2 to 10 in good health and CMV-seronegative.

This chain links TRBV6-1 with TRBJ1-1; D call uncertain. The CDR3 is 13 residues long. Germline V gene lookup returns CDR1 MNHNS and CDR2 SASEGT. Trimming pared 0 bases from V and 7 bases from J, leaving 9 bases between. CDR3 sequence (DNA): TGTGCCAGCAGTGAAGCGAGATTAGATGAAGCTTTCTTT. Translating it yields CASSEARLDEAFF.

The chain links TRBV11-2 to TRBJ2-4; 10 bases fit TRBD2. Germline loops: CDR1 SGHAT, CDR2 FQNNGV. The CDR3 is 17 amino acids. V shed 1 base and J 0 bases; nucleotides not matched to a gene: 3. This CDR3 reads CASSLGASGGAKNIQYF. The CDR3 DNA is TGTGCCAGCAGCTTAGGGGCTAGCGGGGGAGCCAAAAACATTCAGTACTTC. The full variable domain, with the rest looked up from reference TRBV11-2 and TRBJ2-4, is EAGVAQSPRYKIIEKRQSVAFWCNPISGHATLYWYQQILGQGPKLLIQFQNNGVVDDSQLPKDRFSAERLKGVDSTLKIQPAKLEDSAVYLCASSLGASGGAKNIQYFGAGTRLSVL.

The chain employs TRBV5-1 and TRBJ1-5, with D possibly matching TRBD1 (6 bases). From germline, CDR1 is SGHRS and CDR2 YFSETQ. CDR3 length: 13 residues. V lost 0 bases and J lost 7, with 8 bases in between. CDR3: CASSLEGEQPQHF. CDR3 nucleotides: TGCGCCAGCAGCTTGGAGGGGGAACAGCCCCAGCATTTT. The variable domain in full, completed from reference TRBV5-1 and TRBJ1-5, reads KAGVTQTPRYLIKTRGQQVTLSCSPISGHRSVSWYQQTPGQGLQFLFEYFSETQRNKGNFPGRFSGRQFSNSRSEMNVSTLELGDSALYLCASSLEGEQPQHFGDGTRLSIL.

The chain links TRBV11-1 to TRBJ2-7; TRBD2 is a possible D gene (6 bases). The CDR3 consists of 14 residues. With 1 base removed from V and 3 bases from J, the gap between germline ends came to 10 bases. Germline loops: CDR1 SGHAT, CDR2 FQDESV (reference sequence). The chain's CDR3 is CASSLGGAGYEQYF. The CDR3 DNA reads TGTGCCAGCAGCTTAGGCGGGGCTGGCTACGAGCAGTACTTC.

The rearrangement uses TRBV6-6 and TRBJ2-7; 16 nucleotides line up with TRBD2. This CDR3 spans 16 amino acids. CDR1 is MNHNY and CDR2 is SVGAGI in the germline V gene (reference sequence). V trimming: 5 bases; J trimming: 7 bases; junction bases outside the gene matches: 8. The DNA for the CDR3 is TGTGCCAGCAGTAGGGGACTAGCGGGAGGGCCGGGGGAGCAGTACTTC. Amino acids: CASSRGLAGGPGEQYF.

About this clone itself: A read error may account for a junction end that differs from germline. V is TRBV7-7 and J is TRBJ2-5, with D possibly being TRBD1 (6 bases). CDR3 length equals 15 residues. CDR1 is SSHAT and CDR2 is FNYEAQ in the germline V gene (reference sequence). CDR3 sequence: CASSFGGQKQETQYF. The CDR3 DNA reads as TGTGCTAGCAGCTTCGGTGGACAGAAGCAAGAGACCCAGTACTTC.

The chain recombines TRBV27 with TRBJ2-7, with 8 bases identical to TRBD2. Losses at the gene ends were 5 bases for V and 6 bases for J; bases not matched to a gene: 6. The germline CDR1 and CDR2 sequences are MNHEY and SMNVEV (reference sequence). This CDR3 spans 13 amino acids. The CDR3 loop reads CASSSGSRAEQYF. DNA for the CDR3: TGTGCCAGCAGTAGCGGGAGTAGGGCCGAGCAGTACTTC.

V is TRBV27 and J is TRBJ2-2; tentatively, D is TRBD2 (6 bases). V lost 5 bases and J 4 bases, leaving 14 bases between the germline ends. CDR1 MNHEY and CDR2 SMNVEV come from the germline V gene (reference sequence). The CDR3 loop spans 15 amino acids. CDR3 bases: TGTGCCAGCAGTAGTGGCGGGGTAGGCACCGGGGAGCTGTTTTTT. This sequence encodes CASSSGGVGTGELFF.

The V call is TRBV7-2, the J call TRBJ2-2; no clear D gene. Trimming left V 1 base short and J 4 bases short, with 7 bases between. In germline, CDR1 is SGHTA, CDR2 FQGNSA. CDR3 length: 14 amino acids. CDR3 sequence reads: CASSLDSFTGELFF. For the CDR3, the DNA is TGTGCCAGCAGCTTAGACAGCTTCACCGGGGAGCTGTTTTTT. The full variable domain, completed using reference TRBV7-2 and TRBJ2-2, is GAGVSQSPSNKVTEKGKDVELRCDPISGHTALYWYRQSLGQGLEFLIYFQGNSAPDKSGLPSDRFSAERTGGSVSTLTIQRTQQEDSAVYLCASSLDSFTGELFFGEGSRLTVL.

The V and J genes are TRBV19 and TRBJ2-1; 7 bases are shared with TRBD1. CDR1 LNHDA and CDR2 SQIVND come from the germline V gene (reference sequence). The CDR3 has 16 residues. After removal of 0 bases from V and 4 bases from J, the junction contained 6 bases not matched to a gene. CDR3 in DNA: TGTGCCAGTAGTATAGAGGGGGACAGACTGTACAATGAGCAGTTCTTC. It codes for CASSIEGDRLYNEQFF.

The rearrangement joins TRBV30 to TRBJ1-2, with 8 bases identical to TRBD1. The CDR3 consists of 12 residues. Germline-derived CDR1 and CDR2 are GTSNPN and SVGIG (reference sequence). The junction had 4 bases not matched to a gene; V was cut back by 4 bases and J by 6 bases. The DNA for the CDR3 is TGTGCCTGGAAGCAGGGGGCGCATGGCTACACCTTC. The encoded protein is CAWKQGAHGYTF.

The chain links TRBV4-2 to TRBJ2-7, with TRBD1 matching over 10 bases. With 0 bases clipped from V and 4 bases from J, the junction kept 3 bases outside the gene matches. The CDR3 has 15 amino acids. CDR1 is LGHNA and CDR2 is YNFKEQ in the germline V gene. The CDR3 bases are TGTGCCAGCAGCCAAGAGACAGGGGGCTTTTACGAGCAGTACTTC. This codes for CASSQETGGFYEQYF.

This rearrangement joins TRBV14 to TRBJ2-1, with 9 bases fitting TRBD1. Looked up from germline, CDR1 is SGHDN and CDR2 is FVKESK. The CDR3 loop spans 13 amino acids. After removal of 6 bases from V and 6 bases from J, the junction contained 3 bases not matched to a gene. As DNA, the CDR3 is TGTGCCAGCAGTTTGACAGGGGGCAATGAGCAGTTCTTC. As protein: CASSLTGGNEQFF.

The CDR3 here is CASSPTGNQPQHF. CDR3 nucleotide sequence: TGTGCCAGCTCACCCACAGGGAATCAGCCCCAGCATTTT. The chain uses TRBV18 and TRBJ1-5; maybe TRBD1 (6 bases). V lost 3 bases, J lost 4 bases, and 7 bases lay in between. The CDR3 spans 13 residues. Looked up from germline, CDR1 is KGHSH and CDR2 is LQKENI.

The CDR3 is CASSSRLAGVFSDTQYF. As DNA, the CDR3 is TGTGCCAGCAGCTCAAGACTAGCGGGGGTTTTCTCAGATACGCAGTATTTT. This sequence joins TRBV5-4 and TRBJ2-3, with 12 bases fitting TRBD2. Trimming at V came to 3 bases and at J to 4 bases, leaving 9 bases not matched to a gene. CDR1 SGHNT and CDR2 YYREEE come from the germline V gene (reference sequence). The CDR3 is 17 amino acids. The full variable domain, rest sourced from reference TRBV5-4 and TRBJ2-3, is ETGVTQSPTHLIKTRGQQVTLRCSSQSGHNTVSWYQQALGQGPQFIFQYYREEENGRGNFPPRFSGLQFPNYSSELNVNALELDDSALYLCASSSRLAGVFSDTQYFGPGTRLTVL.

The CDR3 spells CSVEQDLAGGYEQYF. Here the CDR3 DNA reads TGCAGCGTTGAACAGGATCTAGCGGGAGGGTACGAGCAGTACTTC. This rearrangement joins TRBV29-1 to TRBJ2-7; 12 bases map to TRBD2. The CDR3 extends over 15 amino acids. V lost 2 bases to trimming and J lost 4 bases; unmatched junction nucleotides: 6. Germline V gene sequence: CDR1 SQVTM, CDR2 ANQGSEA.

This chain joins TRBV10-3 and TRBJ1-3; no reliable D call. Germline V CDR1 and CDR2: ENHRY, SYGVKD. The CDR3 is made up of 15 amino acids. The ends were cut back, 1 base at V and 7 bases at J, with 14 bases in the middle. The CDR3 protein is CAISEFLTGSNTIYF. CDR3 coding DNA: TGTGCCATCAGTGAGTTCCTGACTGGGTCGAACACCATATATTTT.

In nucleotides, the CDR3 is TGTGCCAGCAGTGTATATGAAAAACTGTTTTTT. Translation gives CASSVYEKLFF. The chain combines TRBV6-1 with TRBJ1-4; no reliable D call. The CDR3 sequence is 11 residues long. Trimming stripped 4 bases from V and 6 bases from J, with 3 bases between. CDR1 is MNHNS, CDR2 SASEGT, per germline.